The clone carrying this T cell receptor (beta chain) is deemed medium-sized. The antigen is unknown. Each TCR transcript was tagged with a 10-nucleotide random UMI during 5'RACE. Over 190 million TCR-beta sequences from 15-18 subjects were obtained in each sequencing run. TCRdb redid the calling of the 5' RACE reads with MiXCR, one entry per CDR3 protein. Among more than 20,000 distinct CDR3 sequences listed, around 2.5% were seen once. 2 million unsorted PBMCs were stored in RNAlater at -80 °C before RNA extraction. This entry comes from a study of neurological immune-mediated disorders. Study-level points and caveats: Across subjects, expanded clones had no CDR3 amino acid sequences in common, pointing to private repertoires in all groups.

V was shortened by 7 bases and J by 10 bases, with 7 bases between the two germline ends. The CDR3 extends over 9 amino acids. CDR1 and CDR2 from the germline V gene are MNHEY and SVGEGT. The chain links TRBV6-2 or TRBV6-3 to TRBJ1-1; D not certain. Sequencing input: PBMCs. This TCR was sampled from a woman in her 50s with multiple sclerosis. The DNA of the CDR3 is TGTGCCAGCATCCGGGTAGCTTTCTTT. Translated: CASIRVAFF.